Listed here are 16 T cell receptor beta chains from one sample, sequenced in a study of blood T cells in healthy people across ages. Alongside a J-beta primer mix, a sample-barcoded 5' primer served in a second PCR lasting about 6 to 12 cycles. Each CDR3 protein gets one entry after TCRdb re-called the 5' RACE reads with MiXCR. This table holds about 1.6 million distinct CDR3 sequences, approximately 32% found once. Sequences were obtained from blood. The receptors were sampled from a woman aged 25 to 39 in good health.

The V call is TRBV3-1, the J call TRBJ2-3; perhaps D is TRBD1 or TRBD2 (5 bases each). The germline V gene has CDR1 LGHDT and CDR2 YNNKEL (reference sequence). V gave up 5 bases and J gave up 13 bases, with 16 bases separating them. The length of the CDR3 is 12 residues. This chain's CDR3 is CASSSGTPRKYF. CDR3 in DNA: TGTGCCAGCAGCTCCGGGACCCCGCGAAAGTATTTT.

In regard to this clonotype: One junction end disagrees with the germline gene, perhaps due to a read error. The chain is built from TRBV4-1 and TRBJ2-1; 9 nucleotides line up with TRBD2. The CDR3 consists of 17 residues. The V gene's germline CDR1 is MGHRA and CDR2 YSYEKL. CDR3 sequence: CANSQEELAGSYNEQFF. The CDR3 bases are TGCGCCAACAGCCAGGAAGAACTAGCGGGCTCCTACAATGAGCAGTTCTTC.

This rearrangement joins TRBV18 to TRBJ1-5; D remains ambiguous. Germline values: CDR1 KGHSH, CDR2 LQKENI. CDR3 length equals 15 residues. The V gene lost 3 bases and the J gene lost 2 bases, with 11 bases spanning the gap. The CDR3 nucleotides are TGTGCCAGCTCACCTGCTGAGAATCGCAATCAGCCCCAGCATTTT. Its protein product is CASSPAENRNQPQHF.

This chain links TRBV5-1 with TRBJ1-2, with a possible D match to TRBD1 (5 bases). Germline-derived CDR1 and CDR2 are SGHRS and YFSETQ. The CDR3 extends over 15 amino acids. V gave up 2 bases and J gave up 0 bases, with 11 bases separating them. CDR3 in DNA: TGCGCCAGCAGCTTAGGGACGGATACTAACTATGGCTACACCTTC. Its protein product is CASSLGTDTNYGYTF.

This clonotype was observed once. The J gene is TRBJ2-1, the V gene TRBV27; 9 bases map to TRBD2. The ends lost 6 bases at V and 15 bases at J; junction bases unmatched: 6. The germline gives CDR1 MNHEY, CDR2 SMNVEV (reference sequence). The CDR3 length is 11 residues. The CDR3 sequence is CASSGTSLWFF. CDR3 bases: TGTGCCAGCAGCGGGACTAGCCTTTGGTTCTTC.

This clonotype was seen a handful of times. This chain connects TRBV12-3 or TRBV12-4 to TRBJ1-5, with 8 bases fitting TRBD1. The CDR3 totals 15 residues. V was clipped by 6 bases and J by 5 bases; unmatched bases: 9. The CDR3 loop is CASSFSDRADQPQHF. The CDR3 region has the DNA TGTGCCAGCAGCTTCTCGGACAGGGCAGATCAGCCCCAGCATTTT.

The V and J genes are TRBV28 and TRBJ2-5; D gene uncertain. This CDR3 comprises 14 residues. V lost 6 bases, J lost 0 bases, and 11 bases lay in between. The germline V gene has CDR1 MDHEN and CDR2 SYDVKM. The CDR3 region has the DNA TGTGCCAGCAGCCCTCCTATGTACCAAGAGACCCAGTACTTC. Translated: CASSPPMYQETQYF.

The chain has TRBV12-3 or TRBV12-4 and TRBJ1-1; 7 bases match TRBD1. CDR3 length equals 15 residues. The ends lost 6 bases at V and 6 bases at J; junction bases unmatched: 13. The CDR3 protein is CASSLRQGSLAEAFF. CDR3 DNA sequence: TGTGCCAGCAGCCTCAGACAGGGTTCCCTAGCTGAAGCTTTCTTT.

This clonotype was detected ten times or more. This rearrangement joins TRBV4-2 to TRBJ2-5; 9 nucleotides align to TRBD2. From germline, CDR1 is LGHNA and CDR2 YNFKEQ. The trim removed 1 base at V and 5 bases at J, leaving 5 bases unmatched. The CDR3 runs to 15 residues. CDR3 nucleotides: TGTGCCAGCAGCCAAGGGGGACTAGCACGGGAGACCCAGTACTTC. This gives the protein CASSQGGLARETQYF.

The chain combines TRBV6-5 with TRBJ1-1; 7 bases line up with TRBD1. Germline trimming cut 0 bases from V and 10 bases from J; bases unmatched to any gene: 8. This CDR3 is built from 14 residues. Germline lookup yields CDR1 MNHEY and CDR2 SVGAGI. This chain's CDR3 is CASSYSGSPGGAFF. CDR3 nucleotides: TGTGCCAGCAGTTACTCAGGCTCCCCAGGGGGAGCTTTCTTT.

Details on this clonotype: The junction shows a germline mismatch at one end, possibly a read error. This sequence joins TRBV2 and TRBJ2-7; tentative D call: TRBD2 (7 bases). TRBJ2-5 matches the DNA end more closely, so the J call is doubtful. This CDR3 comprises 16 residues. CDR1 and CDR2 from the germline V gene are SNHLY and FYNNEI. The CDR3: CDSRPSGAGARETQYF. CDR3 nucleotide sequence: TGCGACAGCAGACCATCGGGGGCGGGGGCTCGAGAGACCCAGTACTTC.

This clonotype was seen repeatedly, ten times or more. The genes are TRBV5-4 and TRBJ2-5; 7 nucleotides match TRBD1. CDR3 length equals 16 residues. Germline values: CDR1 SGHNT, CDR2 YYREEE (reference sequence). The junction had 12 bases not matched to a gene; V was cut back by 6 bases and J by 1 base. The CDR3 DNA follows: TGTGCCAGCAAGCTAACACCACAGGGGCCCCAAGAGACCCAGTACTTC. Amino acid sequence: CASKLTPQGPQETQYF.

This chain links TRBV12-5 with TRBJ1-1, with 9 bases identical to TRBD1. The CDR3 has 13 amino acids. With 5 bases clipped from V and 4 bases from J, the junction kept 2 bases outside the gene matches. In germline, CDR1 is LGHNT, CDR2 FRNRAP. CDR3 protein: CASGKQGATEAFF. The DNA for the CDR3 is TGTGCTAGTGGTAAACAGGGGGCCACTGAAGCTTTCTTT.

In this sample, this clonotype turned up a few times. This sequence joins TRBV9 and TRBJ2-5; D perhaps matches TRBD1 (5 bases). Between the trimmed V and J ends, which lost 0 bases and 5 bases, there was a span of 14 bases. Per the germline V gene, CDR1 is SGDLS and CDR2 is YYNGEE. This CDR3 spans 15 amino acids. The CDR3 DNA sequence: TGTGCCAGCAGCGTAGAGGGGCGCCCGGCGGAGACCCAGTACTTC. Translating it yields CASSVEGRPAETQYF. The whole variable domain, filled in from reference TRBV9 and TRBJ2-5, reads DSGVTQTPKHLITATGQRVTLRCSPRSGDLSVYWYQQSLDQGLQFLIQYYNGEERAKGNILERFSAQQFPDLHSELNLSSLELGDSALYFCASSVEGRPAETQYFGPGTRLLVL.

This clonotype was seen more than once but under ten times. The rearrangement joins TRBV20-1 to TRBJ1-5, with TRBD1 matching over 10 bases. The V segment lost 4 bases and the J segment 2 bases; nucleotides outside the gene matches: 8. This CDR3 contains 16 residues. Germline V gene lookup returns CDR1 DFQATT and CDR2 SNEGSKA (reference sequence). CDR3 coding DNA: TGCAGTGCTACCTACCGGGACAGGGGAGGCAATCAGCCCCAGCATTTT. Translation: CSATYRDRGGNQPQHF.

About this clonotype: At one boundary the junction diverges from the germline segment, which might be a read error. The chain employs TRBV11-2 and TRBJ1-1; possibly TRBD1 for D (5 bases). This CDR3 spans 13 amino acids. CDR1 and CDR2 from the germline V gene are SGHAT and FQNNGV. This CDR3 is CASRTTPGPDAFF. CDR3 nucleotides: TGTGCCAGCCGAACCACCCCGGGGCCTGACGCTTTCTTT.